Below, 22 T cell receptor beta chains from the same sample are listed, as sequenced in a study of shared clonotypes between healthy human individuals. TCRdb keeps only in-frame clones here, not all; method: immunoSEQ multiplex PCR. The sample consists of about half a million clones, roughly 78% of them appearing once. The sample taken for sequencing was PBMCs. The receptors come from a woman between 40 and 55 years old in good health. Some clones in this sample may be carry-over from other donors' samples.

This clone was seen a handful of times. J is TRBJ2-3 and V is TRBV28; the D is unclear. Between the trimmed V and J ends, which lost 6 bases and 3 bases, there was a span of 13 bases. The CDR3 runs 14 residues. Germline CDR1 reads MDHEN; CDR2 reads SYDVKM. The CDR3 DNA reads as TGTGCCAGCAGCCTACTGCTGGATACAGATACGCAGTATTTT. This sequence encodes CASSLLLDTDTQYF.

The rearrangement joins TRBV2 to TRBJ1-5; D unclear. Looked up from germline, CDR1 is SNHLY and CDR2 is FYNNEI. Trimming removed 3 bases at V and 2 bases at J, with 8 bases between. The CDR3 loop spans 14 amino acids. CDR3 sequence: CASSELSGNQPQHF. Here the CDR3 DNA reads TGTGCCAGCAGTGAGCTGTCTGGCAATCAGCCCCAGCATTTT.

The chain recombines TRBV6-1 with TRBJ2-2; TRBD1 might be the D (6 bases). The CDR3 runs to 15 residues. Per the germline V gene, CDR1 is MNHNS and CDR2 is SASEGT. V lost 10 bases and J 5 bases, leaving 20 bases between the germline ends. The CDR3 sequence is CATQQVGAQTGELFF. The CDR3 DNA follows: TGTGCCACCCAACAAGTGGGGGCGCAAACCGGGGAGCTGTTTTTT.

The chain carries TRBV7-3 and TRBJ2-7; the D call may be TRBD1 or TRBD2 (5 bases each). This CDR3 has 13 residues. Trimming took 5 bases from V and 3 from J, leaving 11 bases between them. CDR1 and CDR2 (germline): SGHTA, FQGTGA. The DNA of the CDR3 is TGTGCCAGCAGCGCCGGGGCTGGCTACGAGCAGTACTTC. It codes for CASSAGAGYEQYF.

The chain couples TRBV11-3 to TRBJ1-1; D is ambiguous. V was trimmed by 3 bases and J by 1 base, leaving 6 bases between them. Germline values: CDR1 SGHNT, CDR2 YENEEA. This CDR3 spans 13 amino acids. This CDR3 reads CASSFRANTEAFF. CDR3 sequence (DNA): TGTGCCAGCAGCTTCCGGGCGAACACTGAAGCTTTCTTT.

CDR3: CSASRTGELFF. CDR3 DNA: TGCAGCGCTAGCCGGACCGGGGAGCTGTTTTTT. The chain links TRBV29-1 to TRBJ2-2; D might be TRBD2 (5 bases). Between the trimmed V and J ends, which lost 7 bases and 5 bases, there was a span of 8 bases. The CDR3 consists of 11 residues. CDR1 is SQVTM and CDR2 is ANQGSEA in the germline V gene.

V and J are TRBV11-2 and TRBJ1-1; 7 bases fit TRBD1. V dropped 4 bases and J dropped 4; count of bases not matched to a gene: 9. This CDR3 region has 15 residues. Germline V gives CDR1 SGHAT, CDR2 FQNNGV. DNA of the CDR3: TGTGCCAGCAGCTCCGAGACAGGGATGGCCACTGAAGCTTTCTTT. Encoded protein: CASSSETGMATEAFF.

V is TRBV21-1 and J is TRBJ2-1; TRBD1, as called in the table, went unchecked against the DNA. TRBV21-1 is a pseudogene locus. The CDR3 runs to 14 residues. The CDR3 here is CASRNRETYNEQFF. The CDR3 DNA sequence: TGTGCCAGCAGGAACAGGGAGACTTACAATGAGCAGTTCTTC.

The V call is TRBV2, the J call TRBJ1-4, with TRBD1 matching over 9 bases. Germline CDR1 and CDR2: SNHLY and FYNNEI. The length of the CDR3 is 12 residues. V lost 10 bases, J lost 10 bases, and 7 bases stayed unmatched. The DNA of the CDR3 is TGTGCCACCGGGGACAGGGTACGAAAACTGTTTTTT. Translation gives CATGDRVRKLFF.

This clone has a handful of counts. Other DNA sequences within the sample encode an identical CDR3. The rearrangement joins TRBV5-1 to TRBJ1-1; D is unresolved. Germline V gives CDR1 SGHRS, CDR2 YFSETQ. V lost 0 bases and J lost 0, with 3 bases in between. The CDR3 length is 13 residues. CDR3 bases: TGCGCCAGCAGCTTGGAAGTGAACACTGAAGCTTTCTTT. As protein: CASSLEVNTEAFF.

The chain joins TRBV5-6 to TRBJ2-3; 10 bases agree with TRBD2. Trimming cost V 0 bases and J 5 bases; bases outside gene matches: 6. Germline V gene lookup returns CDR1 SGHDT and CDR2 YYEEEE. The CDR3 consists of 16 residues. CDR3 DNA sequence: TGTGCCAGCAGCTTGGCGCTAGCGGGAGTCATAGATACGCAGTATTTT. Translating it yields CASSLALAGVIDTQYF.

Points on this clone: Given a far larger clone just one base away, this is likely a sequencing read error. This chain connects TRBV2 to TRBJ1-1; tentatively, D is TRBD1 (5 bases). The CDR3 extends over 16 amino acids. Trimming took off 6 bases at V and 4 bases at J, with 21 bases between the two ends. Germline values: CDR1 SNHLY, CDR2 FYNNEI. The DNA for the CDR3 is TGTGCCAGCAGCGAGGGGTGGGGCAGCCAACCCACTGAAGCTTTCTTT. Encoded protein: CASSEGWGSQPTEAFF.

The CDR3 is CASSPGQGVRRGYTF. The CDR3 DNA reads TGTGCCAGCAGCCCGGGACAGGGAGTACGACGTGGCTACACCTTC. The chain links TRBV5-4 to TRBJ1-2, with TRBD1 identical over 9 bases. From germline, CDR1 is SGHNT and CDR2 YYREEE (reference sequence). The V segment lost 4 bases and the J segment 7 bases; nucleotides outside the gene matches: 11. The CDR3 consists of 15 residues.

This sequence joins TRBV5-1 and TRBJ2-7, with TRBD1 as a possible D gene (7 bases). The CDR3 totals 15 residues. V shed 0 bases and J shed 2 bases, with 12 bases lying between them. Germline V CDR1 and CDR2: SGHRS, YFSETQ. CDR3 sequence: CASSLETGTPYEQYF. CDR3 DNA sequence: TGCGCCAGCAGCTTGGAGACAGGGACTCCCTACGAGCAGTACTTC.

This clone was counted only a few times. This chain links TRBV11-2 with TRBJ2-3, with 8 bases fitting TRBD1. Germline CDR1 SGHAT, CDR2 FQNNGV. This CDR3 region has 14 residues. With 5 bases clipped from V and 3 bases from J, the junction kept 4 bases outside the gene matches. The chain's CDR3 is CASSRDRLTDTQYF. Written as DNA, the CDR3 is TGTGCCAGCAGCCGGGACAGGTTAACAGATACGCAGTATTTT.

The rearrangement links TRBV7-8 to TRBJ2-5, with 7 bases lining up with TRBD2. CDR3 length: 14 amino acids. Per germline, CDR1 SGHVS and CDR2 FQNEAQ. The V gene end was trimmed by 5 bases and the J gene end by 9 bases; junction bases not matched to a gene: 12. The DNA for the CDR3 is TGTGCCAGCAGCCCTGACGGGGAGGGAGTGGCCCAGTACTTC. Its translation is CASSPDGEGVAQYF.

This chain joins TRBV6-6 and TRBJ2-1, with 10 nucleotides matching TRBD1. The CDR3 length is 16 residues. Germline CDR1 is MNHNY and CDR2 is SVGAGI (reference sequence). Trimming cost V 4 bases and J 4 bases; bases outside gene matches: 7. This chain's CDR3 is CASSSVDRGGYNEQFF. Written as DNA, the CDR3 is TGTGCCAGCAGTTCCGTGGACAGGGGGGGTTACAATGAGCAGTTCTTC.

Concerning this clone itself: The sample carries other DNA sequences with the same CDR3. The J gene is TRBJ2-3, the V gene TRBV2; D call uncertain. The V gene lost 3 bases and the J gene lost 4 bases, with 8 bases spanning the gap. The CDR3 length is 13 residues. Germline CDR1 reads SNHLY; CDR2 reads FYNNEI. The DNA for the CDR3 is TGTGCCAGCAGTGATGGCATCGCAGATACGCAGTATTTT. Residues: CASSDGIADTQYF.

The rearrangement links TRBV28 to TRBJ2-2; 11 nucleotides match TRBD2. This CDR3 comprises 17 residues. The germline V gene has CDR1 MDHEN and CDR2 SYDVKM. J lost 0 bases, V lost 5 bases, and 5 bases had no gene match. The CDR3 region is CASSGTSGASNTGELFF. The CDR3 nucleotides are TGTGCCAGCAGTGGGACTAGCGGAGCTTCGAACACCGGGGAGCTGTTTTTT.

This clone was detected only once. The J gene is TRBJ1-1, the V gene TRBV4-3; a possible D gene is TRBD1 (6 bases). Looked up from germline, CDR1 is LGHNA and CDR2 is YSLEER. Between the trimmed V and J ends, which lost 4 bases and 3 bases, there was a span of 18 bases. The CDR3 consists of 16 residues. The CDR3 DNA sequence: TGCGCCAGCAGCCCTTCTTACAGGGCCGGGCACACTGAAGCTTTCTTT. Its translation is CASSPSYRAGHTEAFF.

The chain is built from TRBV5-5 and TRBJ1-5; D is ambiguous. CDR3 length equals 19 residues. V was cut by 3 bases and J by 0 bases, with 22 bases left in between. Germline V lookup: CDR1 SGHKS, CDR2 YYEKEE (reference sequence). In nucleotides, the CDR3 is TGTGCCAGCAGCTGCGGGCGGATCGGGCCCCTTTATAGCAATCAGCCCCAGCATTTT. Its translation is CASSCGRIGPLYSNQPQHF.

V is TRBV6-6 and J is TRBJ2-3, with 8 bases matching TRBD2. Germline-derived CDR1 and CDR2 are MNHNY and SVGAGI (reference sequence). V gave up 2 bases and J gave up 4 bases; unmatched junction bases: 5. The CDR3 has 15 amino acids. The CDR3 DNA reads as TGTGCCAGCAGTTACCCAGCGGGAGAGTCAGATACGCAGTATTTT. Its protein product is CASSYPAGESDTQYF.